Following are 25 T cell receptor beta chains from one sample sequenced in a study of blood T cell repertoires in COVID-19. The data were produced by immunoSEQ multiplex PCR, yet TCRdb's version contains in-frame clones alone and is incomplete. The data hold around 320,000 clones, with approximately 85% observed a single time. The sequenced sample consisted of peripheral blood. Every receptor here comes from a human donor in a cohort sampled during active COVID-19.

V usage is TRBV4-2 and J usage is TRBJ1-4, with 9 bases that match TRBD1. This CDR3 is 15 amino acids long. CDR1 LGHNA and CDR2 YNFKEQ come from the germline V gene. V was pared by 4 bases and J by 8 bases, with 8 bases of the junction left unmatched. The CDR3 protein is CASSLPGQGREKLFF. In DNA, the CDR3 is TGTGCCAGCAGCCTACCGGGACAGGGACGGGAAAAACTGTTTTTT.

The chain joins TRBV6-1 to TRBJ2-1; a weak D match, TRBD2 (7 bases). The CDR3 runs to 15 residues. The V end was cut by 3 bases, the J end by 9 bases, with 18 bases between. The germline gives CDR1 MNHNS, CDR2 SASEGT. As DNA, the CDR3 is TGTGCCAGCAGTGAGGTGGGGGGGGGCCTGGGTGAGCAGTTCTTC. Encoded protein: CASSEVGGGLGEQFF.

CDR3 in DNA: TGCGCCAGCAGTGAGGAGGGAAATCAGCCCCAGCATTTT. This codes for CASSEEGNQPQHF. The rearrangement uses TRBV10-2 and TRBJ1-5; no clear D gene. In germline, CDR1 is WSHSY, CDR2 SAAADI. There are 13 residues in the CDR3. The V and J ends lost 2 bases and 4 bases respectively, with 6 bases between them.

The chain carries TRBV27 and TRBJ2-5; 10 nucleotides line up with TRBD2. V was pared by 9 bases and J by 5 bases, with 15 bases of the junction left unmatched. Germline V CDR1 and CDR2: MNHEY, SMNVEV (reference sequence). This CDR3 contains 16 residues. In DNA, the CDR3 is TGTGCCAGTTCGGTAGCGGGGGGATTTCCCCGGGAGACCCAGTACTTC. Amino acids: CASSVAGGFPRETQYF.

The chain combines TRBV2 with TRBJ1-1; unclear D gene. This CDR3 region has 13 residues. Germline loops: CDR1 SNHLY, CDR2 FYNNEI. The germline V and J ends were trimmed by 2 bases and 4 bases, with 8 bases remaining between them. CDR3 protein: CASSESGGTEAFF. As DNA, the CDR3 is TGTGCCAGCAGTGAATCTGGCGGCACTGAAGCTTTCTTT. Full variable domain (remainder filled in from reference TRBV2 and TRBJ1-1): EPEVTQTPSHQVTQMGQEVILRCVPISNHLYFYWYRQILGQKVEFLVSFYNNEISEKSEIFDDQFSVERPDGSNFTLKIRSTKLEDSAMYFCASSESGGTEAFFGQGTRLTVV.

V is TRBV30 and J is TRBJ1-1, with D possibly matching TRBD1 (6 bases). The CDR3 consists of 14 residues. The V end was cut by 3 bases, the J end by 4 bases, with 15 bases between. Per the germline V gene, CDR1 is GTSNPN and CDR2 is SVGIG (reference sequence). CDR3 coding DNA: TGTGCCTGGAGGTTACAGGGATTTCTCACTGAAGCTTTCTTT. Translation: CAWRLQGFLTEAFF.

The V and J genes are TRBV28 and TRBJ1-1, with 7 nucleotides matching TRBD1. The CDR3 is 16 amino acids. The germline gives CDR1 MDHEN, CDR2 SYDVKM. V was pared by 5 bases and J by 1 base, with 10 bases of the junction left unmatched. The CDR3: CASSPGQDEANTEAFF. In nucleotides, the CDR3 is TGTGCCAGCAGTCCCGGACAGGATGAGGCGAACACTGAAGCTTTCTTT. Supplemented by reference TRBV28 and TRBJ1-1, the full variable domain reads DVKVTQSSRYLVKRTGEKVFLECVQDMDHENMFWYRQDPGLGLRLIYFSYDVKMKEKGDIPEGYSVSREKKERFSLILESASTNQTSMYLCASSPGQDEANTEAFFGQGTRLTVV.

The chain employs TRBV29-1 and TRBJ1-2; D remains unclear. Per the germline V gene, CDR1 is SQVTM and CDR2 is ANQGSEA. Deletions cut 4 bases from V and 6 bases from J, with 9 bases between. The CDR3 has 11 amino acids. The CDR3 DNA reads as TGCAGCGTTGCAGGAAGGAATGGCTACACCTTC. Translating gives CSVAGRNGYTF. The full variable domain, its missing parts supplied by reference TRBV29-1 and TRBJ1-2, is SAVISQKPSRDICQRGTSLTIQCQVDSQVTMMFWYRQQPGQSLTLIATANQGSEATYESGFVIDKFPISRPNLTFSTLTVSNMSPEDSSIYLCSVAGRNGYTFGSGTRLTVV.

The J gene is TRBJ2-7, the V gene TRBV29-1; 11 bases map to TRBD2. The CDR3 totals 19 residues. The ends lost 7 bases at V and 0 bases at J; junction bases unmatched: 20. The germline gives CDR1 SQVTM, CDR2 ANQGSEA. As DNA, the CDR3 is TGCAGCGCTGTGGGGAGGACCCCCGTGACTAGCGGGGACTCCTACGAGCAGTACTTC. This codes for CSAVGRTPVTSGDSYEQYF.

The chain recombines TRBV10-1 with TRBJ2-5; 7 nucleotides match TRBD2. With V trimmed by 7 bases and J by 1 base, 9 bases remained unmatched. The V gene's germline CDR1 is WNHNN and CDR2 SYGVQD (reference sequence). This CDR3 has 15 residues. The CDR3 reads CASTPLSGGQETQYF. DNA for the CDR3: TGCGCCAGCACCCCACTTTCGGGGGGCCAAGAGACCCAGTACTTC.

The chain combines TRBV4-1 with TRBJ1-1; D gene unclear. The CDR3 consists of 14 residues. Germline V gene sequence: CDR1 MGHRA, CDR2 YSYEKL. Trimming cost V 2 bases and J 0 bases, with 7 bases left between them. CDR3 in DNA: TGCGCCAGCAGCCAAATCGGGGTGAACACTGAAGCTTTCTTT. Amino acid sequence: CASSQIGVNTEAFF.

The CDR3 is CASSLDPSPGVGSPLHF. The CDR3 DNA reads TGTGCCAGCAGCTTGGACCCCTCACCCGGGGTAGGGTCACCCCTCCACTTT. The chain employs TRBV5-6 and TRBJ1-6; D gene uncertain. Trimming stripped 0 bases from V and 10 bases from J, with 20 bases between. CDR3 size: 17 residues. The germline V gene encodes CDR1 SGHDT and CDR2 YYEEEE.

The CDR3 nucleotides read TGTGCCAGCAGTCCGAAAATAGCTGGGGGGGCGAGGGGCTACACCTTC. This encodes CASSPKIAGGARGYTF. The chain joins TRBV27 to TRBJ1-2; possibly TRBD1 for D (6 bases). This CDR3 has 16 residues. V was pared by 5 bases and J by 8 bases, with 24 bases between. The germline V gene encodes CDR1 MNHEY and CDR2 SMNVEV (reference sequence).

The rearrangement uses TRBV7-9 and TRBJ1-2; D is uncertain. CDR3 length: 14 amino acids. Germline values: CDR1 SEHNR, CDR2 FQNEAQ (reference sequence). The V and J ends lost 3 bases and 5 bases respectively, with 13 bases between them. The CDR3 loop is CASSFGDAPYGYTF. The DNA of the CDR3 is TGTGCCAGCAGCTTTGGAGACGCTCCGTATGGCTACACCTTC.

The chain has TRBV12-3 or TRBV12-4 and TRBJ2-2; 7 positions agree with TRBD1. CDR3 length: 13 amino acids. V was clipped by 8 bases and J by 0 bases; unmatched bases: 0. The CDR3, as DNA: TGTGCCAGCCAGGGGGCGAACACCGGGGAGCTGTTTTTT. It translates to CASQGANTGELFF.

The gene calls are TRBV7-8 and TRBJ2-7; D gene ambiguous. The CDR3 is 12 residues long. Germline V gives CDR1 SGHVS, CDR2 FQNEAQ. Between the trimmed V and J ends, which lost 5 bases and 9 bases, there was a span of 14 bases. The CDR3 reads CASSRNSDGQYF. DNA for the CDR3: TGTGCCAGCAGCCGTAACAGTGACGGGCAGTACTTC.

This clone occurred a few times. The CDR3 loop is CASSPTSTGNYGYTF. CDR3 coding DNA: TGTGCCAGCAGCCCCACTTCAACAGGGAACTATGGCTACACCTTC. The chain uses TRBV3-1 (or the pseudogene TRBV3-2) and TRBJ1-2; a weak D match, TRBD1 (6 bases). V shed 4 bases and J shed 2 bases, with 14 bases lying between them. Germline values: CDR1 LGHDT, CDR2 YNNKEL (reference sequence). This CDR3 is built from 15 residues.

The CDR3 reads CASSVSGGYTDTQYF. As DNA, the CDR3 is TGTGCCAGCAGTGTTAGCGGGGGCTACACAGATACGCAGTATTTT. The chain links TRBV25-1 to TRBJ2-3, with 9 bases matching TRBD2. From germline, CDR1 is MGHDK and CDR2 SYGVNS. The CDR3 has 15 amino acids. Trimming at V came to 4 bases and at J to 2 bases, leaving 4 bases not matched to a gene.

Remarks on this clone: The identical CDR3 is also encoded by other nucleotide sequences in the sample. V and J are TRBV12-3 or TRBV12-4 and TRBJ2-1, with no clear D. CDR3 size: 11 residues. Trimming pared 7 bases from V and 5 bases from J, leaving 6 bases between. In nucleotides, the CDR3 is TGTGCCAGCACGAGGAACAATGAGCAGTTCTTC. It codes for CASTRNNEQFF.

The chain links TRBV3-1 (or the pseudogene TRBV3-2) to TRBJ1-2; 7 bases match TRBD1. The V gene end was trimmed by 5 bases and the J gene end by 0 bases; junction bases not matched to a gene: 6. CDR3 length equals 15 residues. Germline loops: CDR1 LGHDT, CDR2 YNNKEL (reference sequence). In DNA, the CDR3 is TGTGCCAGCAGCTTCCGACAGGGACCTAACTATGGCTACACCTTC. Its protein is CASSFRQGPNYGYTF.

This rearrangement joins TRBV21-1 to TRBJ1-2; the table's D call, TRBD1, has no DNA check behind it. TRBV21-1 is a recognized pseudogene. The CDR3 length is 19 residues. This chain's CDR3 is CASSKKDTGRGGPNYGYTF. Written as DNA, the CDR3 is TGTGCCAGCAGCAAAAAGGACACAGGGCGCGGCGGCCCTAACTATGGCTACACCTTC.

This clone has just a few counts. The sample has other DNA sequences that encode this CDR3 too. The chain has TRBV4-2 and TRBJ1-1, with D uncertain. This CDR3 contains 14 residues. The germline CDR1 and CDR2 sequences are LGHNA and YNFKEQ. V was trimmed by 1 base and J by 0 bases, leaving 6 bases between them. In DNA, the CDR3 is TGTGCCAGCAGCCAAGCCCGGGTGAACACTGAAGCTTTCTTT. Translated: CASSQARVNTEAFF.

V is TRBV2 and J is TRBJ2-1; TRBD2 might be the D (7 bases). The CDR3 length is 13 residues. Germline values: CDR1 SNHLY, CDR2 FYNNEI. V was pared by 3 bases and J by 7 bases, with 10 bases between. The CDR3 region has the DNA TGTGCCAGCAGTGAGGGGGGGCTTAATGAGCAGTTCTTC. This sequence encodes CASSEGGLNEQFF.

The V and J genes are TRBV5-4 and TRBJ1-1; 7 nucleotides line up with TRBD1. This CDR3 comprises 15 residues. The junction had 5 bases not matched to a gene; V was cut back by 3 bases and J by 0 bases. The germline gives CDR1 SGHNT, CDR2 YYREEE (reference sequence). The CDR3 region is CASSSRDRMNTEAFF. In DNA form, the CDR3 reads TGTGCCAGCAGCTCCCGGGACAGAATGAACACTGAAGCTTTCTTT.

The chain has TRBV5-8 and TRBJ1-5; tentatively, D is TRBD1 (6 bases). CDR1 and CDR2 (germline): SGHTS, YDEGEE. Trimming pared 4 bases from V and 7 bases from J, leaving 24 bases between. The CDR3 is 17 amino acids. CDR3 sequence: CASSIRTGMKRGQPQHF. CDR3 DNA sequence: TGTGCCAGCAGCATACGCACAGGGATGAAGCGAGGACAGCCCCAGCATTTT.